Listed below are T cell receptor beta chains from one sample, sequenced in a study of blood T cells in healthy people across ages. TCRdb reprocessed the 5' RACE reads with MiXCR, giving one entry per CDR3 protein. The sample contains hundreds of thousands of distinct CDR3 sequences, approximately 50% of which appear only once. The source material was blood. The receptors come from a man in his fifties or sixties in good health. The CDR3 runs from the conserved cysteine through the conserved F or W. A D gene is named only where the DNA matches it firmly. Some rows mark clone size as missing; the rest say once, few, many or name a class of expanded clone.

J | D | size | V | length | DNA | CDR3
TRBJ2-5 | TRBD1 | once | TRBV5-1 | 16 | TGCGCCAGCAGCCTAACCGGGACAGGGGCCCAAGAGACCCAGTACTTC | CASSLTGTGAQETQYF
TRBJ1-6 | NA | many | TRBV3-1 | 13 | TGTGCCAGCAGCCAAGTCGGAAATTCACCCCTCCACTTT | CASSQVGNSPLHF
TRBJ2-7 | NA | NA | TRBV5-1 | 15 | TGCGCCAGCAGCTTGGCAGCAAGAATTGACTACGAGCAGTACTTC | CASSLAARIDYEQYF
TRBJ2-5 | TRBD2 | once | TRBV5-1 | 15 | TGCGCCAGCAGCTGGGGACTAGCGGGAGGACAGACCCAGTACTTC | CASSWGLAGGQTQYF
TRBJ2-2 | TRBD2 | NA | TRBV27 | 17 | TGTGCCAGCAGTTTAGGCGGCGGGGGGGCCTTTTCCGGGGAGCTGTTTTTT | CASSLGGGGAFSGELFF
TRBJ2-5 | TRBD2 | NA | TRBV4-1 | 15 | TGCGCCAGCAGCCAACTTAGCGGGAGCCGCAATGAGCAGTACTTC | CASSQLSGSRNEQYF
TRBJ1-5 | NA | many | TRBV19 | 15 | TGTGCCAGCCGGCGTGGGGCCTATAGCAATCAGCCCCAGCATTTT | CASRRGAYSNQPQHF
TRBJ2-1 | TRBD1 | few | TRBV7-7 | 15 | TGTGCCAGCAGCCGGGACAGGGAAAACTACAATGAGCAGTTCTTC | CASSRDRENYNEQFF
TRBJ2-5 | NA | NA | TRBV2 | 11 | TGTGCCAGCAGTGAGGAAGGGACCCAGTACTTC | CASSEEGTQYF
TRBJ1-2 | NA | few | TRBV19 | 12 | TGTGCCAGTACCGCAGAGACAGCCGGCTACACCTTC | CASTAETAGYTF
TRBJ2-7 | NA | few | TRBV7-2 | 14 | TGTGCCAGCACAGGGCGCGGGGATGCCTACGAGCAGTACTTC | CASTGRGDAYEQYF